The clone carrying this TCR beta chain was detected ten times or more. Its target is not known. The sample originates from a study of T cells in Graves' hyperthyroidism and ophthalmopathy. General study findings and limits: Most thyroid-expanded clonotypes above 0.001 were also found in blood.

RNA transcripts were the template for amplifying TCR beta CDR3 regions. TCR CDR3 regions were first amplified by RT-PCR with HTBI primers. TCRdb itself ran the multiplex PCR reads through MiXCR, one entry per CDR3 protein. The sample shows over 300,000 distinct CDR3 sequences, approximately 15% of them seen only once. Trimming took 3 bases from V and 6 from J, leaving 12 bases between them. This CDR3 has 14 residues. Germline V gene sequence: CDR1 PRHDT, CDR2 FYEKMQ (reference sequence). The genes are TRBV13 and TRBJ2-1; weak D call: TRBD2 (6 bases). The sample taken for sequencing was blood. The clonotype comes from a woman aged 55-75 years with Graves' hyperthyroidism. In nucleotides, the CDR3 is TGTGCCAGCAGCTTCCGAGACGGGGGCAATGAGCAGTTCTTC. Translating it yields CASSFRDGGNEQFF.